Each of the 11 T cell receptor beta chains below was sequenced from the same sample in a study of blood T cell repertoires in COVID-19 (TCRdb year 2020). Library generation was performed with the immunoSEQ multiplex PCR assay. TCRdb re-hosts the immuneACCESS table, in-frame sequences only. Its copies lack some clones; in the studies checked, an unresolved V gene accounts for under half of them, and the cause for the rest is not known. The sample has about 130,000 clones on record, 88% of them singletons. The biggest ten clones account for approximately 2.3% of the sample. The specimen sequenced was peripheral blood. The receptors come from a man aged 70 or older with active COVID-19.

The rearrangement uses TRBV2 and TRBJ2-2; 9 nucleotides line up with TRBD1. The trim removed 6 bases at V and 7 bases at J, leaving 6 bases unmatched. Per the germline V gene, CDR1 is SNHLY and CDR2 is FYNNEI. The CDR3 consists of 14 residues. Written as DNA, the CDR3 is TGTGCCAGCAGGCGGGGACAGGGAAACGGGGAGCTGTTTTTT. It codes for CASRRGQGNGELFF.

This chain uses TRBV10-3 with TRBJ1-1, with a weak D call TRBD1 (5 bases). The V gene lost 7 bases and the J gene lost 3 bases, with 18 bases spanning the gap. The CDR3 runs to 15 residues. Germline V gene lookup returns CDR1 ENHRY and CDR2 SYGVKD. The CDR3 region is CAITPGGVPDTEAFF. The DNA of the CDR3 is TGTGCCATCACCCCTGGGGGGGTTCCGGACACTGAAGCTTTCTTT.

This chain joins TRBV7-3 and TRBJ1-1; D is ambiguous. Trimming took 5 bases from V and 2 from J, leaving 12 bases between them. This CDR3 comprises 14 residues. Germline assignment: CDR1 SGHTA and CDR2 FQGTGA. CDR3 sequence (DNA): TGTGCCAGCAGCATCAGCTCAGGTAACACTGAAGCTTTCTTT. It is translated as CASSISSGNTEAFF.

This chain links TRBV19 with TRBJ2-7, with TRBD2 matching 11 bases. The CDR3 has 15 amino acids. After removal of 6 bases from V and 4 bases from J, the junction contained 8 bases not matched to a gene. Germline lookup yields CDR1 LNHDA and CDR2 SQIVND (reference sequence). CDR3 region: CASRLASGRMYEQYF. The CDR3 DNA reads TGTGCCAGTAGATTGGCTAGCGGGAGGATGTACGAGCAGTACTTC.

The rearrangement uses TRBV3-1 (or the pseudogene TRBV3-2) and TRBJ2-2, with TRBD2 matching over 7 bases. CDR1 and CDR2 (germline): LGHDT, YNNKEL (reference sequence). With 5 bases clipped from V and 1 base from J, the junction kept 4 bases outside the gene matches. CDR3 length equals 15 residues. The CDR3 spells CASSGLAENTGELFF. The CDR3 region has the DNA TGTGCCAGCAGCGGGCTAGCGGAGAACACCGGGGAGCTGTTTTTT.

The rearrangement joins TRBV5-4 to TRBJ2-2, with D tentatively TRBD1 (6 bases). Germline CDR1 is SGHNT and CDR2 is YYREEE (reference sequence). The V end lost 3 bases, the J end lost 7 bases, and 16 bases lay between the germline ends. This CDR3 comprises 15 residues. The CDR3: CASSSGTTWGGELFF. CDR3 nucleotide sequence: TGTGCCAGCAGCTCCGGGACAACCTGGGGCGGGGAGCTGTTTTTT.

Here the CDR3 DNA reads TGTGCCAGCAGTTACACTAGCGGGCTCTACAATGAGCAGTTCTTC. Protein: CASSYTSGLYNEQFF. This sequence joins TRBV27 and TRBJ2-1; 9 nucleotides match TRBD2. V lost 4 bases and J lost 3; bases outside the gene matches: 4. The CDR3 is made up of 15 amino acids. Germline CDR1 and CDR2: MNHEY and SMNVEV (reference sequence).

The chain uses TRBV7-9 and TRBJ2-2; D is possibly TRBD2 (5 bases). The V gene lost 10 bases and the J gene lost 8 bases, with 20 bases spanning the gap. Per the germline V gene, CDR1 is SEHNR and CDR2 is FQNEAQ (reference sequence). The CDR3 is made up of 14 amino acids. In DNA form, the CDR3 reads TGTGCCAAGGAGGAGACTACCCCATGGGGGGAGCTGTTTTTT. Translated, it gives CAKEETTPWGELFF. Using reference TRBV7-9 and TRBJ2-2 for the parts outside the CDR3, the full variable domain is DTGVSQNPRHKITKRGQNVTFRCDPISEHNRLYWYRQTLGQGPEFLTYFQNEAQLEKSRLLSDRFSAERPKGSFSTLEIQRTEQGDSAMYLCAKEETTPWGELFFGEGSRLTVL.

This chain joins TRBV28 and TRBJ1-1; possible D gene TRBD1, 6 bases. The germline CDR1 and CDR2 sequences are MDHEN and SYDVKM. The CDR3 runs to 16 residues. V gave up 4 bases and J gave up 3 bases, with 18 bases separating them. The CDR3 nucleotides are TGTGCCAGCAGTTCCCCCGGGGGGGCGGGACACACTGAAGCTTTCTTT. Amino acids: CASSSPGGAGHTEAFF.

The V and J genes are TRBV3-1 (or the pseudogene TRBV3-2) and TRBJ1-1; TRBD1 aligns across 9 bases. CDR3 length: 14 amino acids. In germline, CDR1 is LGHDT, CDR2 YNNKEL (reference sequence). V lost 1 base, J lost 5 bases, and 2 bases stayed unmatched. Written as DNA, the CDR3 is TGTGCCAGCAGCCAAGGACAGGGGGGGACTGAAGCTTTCTTT. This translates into CASSQGQGGTEAFF.

The chain's CDR3 is CASGELAGGTGELFF. The CDR3 nucleotides are TGCGCCAGCGGAGAGCTAGCGGGAGGGACCGGGGAGCTGTTTTTT. V and J are TRBV5-1 and TRBJ2-2, with TRBD2 matching over 12 bases. Germline assignment: CDR1 SGHRS and CDR2 YFSETQ. The CDR3 spans 15 residues. V shed 7 bases and J 5 bases; nucleotides not matched to a gene: 6.